The 20 T cell receptor beta chains given below trace back to one sample, sequenced in a study of neurological immune-mediated disorders. TCRdb re-analysed the 5' RACE reads in MiXCR, keeping a single row per CDR3 protein. The repertoire consists of roughly 31,000 distinct CDR3 sequences, with around a quarter occurring once and the leading ten covering roughly 29%. The specimen sequenced was CD4+ T cells from blood. The receptors stem from a man between 45 and 60 years old with HTLV-1-associated myelopathy (HAM/TSP).

This clonotype was seen at least ten times. V usage is TRBV11-2 and J usage is TRBJ2-1, with 11 nucleotides matching TRBD1. The germline V gene encodes CDR1 SGHAT and CDR2 FQNNGV. V gave up 3 bases and J gave up 6 bases; unmatched junction bases: 7. The CDR3 has 16 amino acids. The CDR3 region has the DNA TGTGCCAGCAGCTTCCAAACCGGGACAGGGGGCAATGAGCAGTTCTTC. Translated, it gives CASSFQTGTGGNEQFF.

Points on this clonotype: A clone one base away is much larger, so this may be a read error. The V call is TRBV19, the J call TRBJ2-7; a possible D gene is TRBD2 (6 bases). V was clipped by 10 bases and J by 6 bases, with 22 bases between them. This CDR3 contains 14 residues. Germline CDR1 and CDR2: LNHDA and SQIVND (reference sequence). The CDR3 here is CATRWTDYDSEQYF. CDR3 DNA: TGTGCCACAAGGTGGACGGACTACGATTCCGAGCAGTACTTC.

This chain links TRBV5-1 with TRBJ2-2; maybe TRBD2 (5 bases). This CDR3 is built from 16 residues. Germline loops: CDR1 SGHRS, CDR2 YFSETQ. V was clipped by 2 bases and J by 0 bases, with 11 bases between them. The CDR3: CASSFPAGANTGELFF. The CDR3 nucleotides are TGCGCCAGCAGCTTTCCGGCGGGCGCGAACACCGGGGAGCTGTTTTTT.

This clonotype was observed at least ten times. V is TRBV6-1 and J is TRBJ2-2; D unclear. Germline V lookup: CDR1 MNHNS, CDR2 SASEGT. The V end lost 7 bases, the J end lost 2 bases, and 8 bases lay between the germline ends. The CDR3 length is 13 residues. The CDR3 sequence is CASTTSNTGELFF. For the CDR3, the DNA is TGTGCCAGCACCACGAGCAACACCGGGGAGCTGTTTTTT.

This clonotype was recorded at least ten times. The rearrangement uses TRBV3-1 and TRBJ1-2; D ambiguous. Per germline, CDR1 LGHDT and CDR2 YNNKEL (reference sequence). Trimming shortened V by 4 bases and J by 11 bases, and 11 bases separated the two germline ends. This CDR3 is 11 amino acids long. CDR3 nucleotide sequence: TGTGCCAGCAGCCGAGACACCTATTACACCTTC. Residues: CASSRDTYYTF.

Remarks on this clonotype: Sequence at one end of the junction differs from germline and may be a read error. This chain joins TRBV10-3 and TRBJ2-1; 9 nucleotides line up with TRBD2. The CDR3 totals 15 residues. The germline V gene has CDR1 ENHRY and CDR2 SYGVKD. CDR3 in DNA: TGTGCCAGCAGTTACTCGGCGGGAGGGAGTAATGAGCAGTTCTTC. Its translation is CASSYSAGGSNEQFF.

The table lists this clonotype with many counts. This chain uses TRBV7-3 with TRBJ2-2; possible D gene TRBD2, 6 bases. V lost 1 base and J lost 4, with 13 bases in between. The CDR3 covers 16 residues. The germline gives CDR1 SGHTA, CDR2 FQGTGA. The CDR3 sequence is CASSLIGGDATGELFF. DNA of the CDR3: TGTGCCAGCAGCTTAATAGGCGGGGACGCCACCGGGGAGCTGTTTTTT.

Concerning this clonotype itself: The limits of the CDR3 on the DNA are not certain, so only TCRdb's listed CDR3 is given. The chain links TRBV5-1 to TRBJ2-7; the DNA was not used to check the table's D call, TRBD2. The CDR3 contains 20 residues when both ends are counted. Germline-derived CDR1 and CDR2 are SGHRS and YFSETQ. The CDR3 protein is CDSSFYICSARFGGPYEQYF.

In this sample, this clonotype turned up once. The chain links TRBV5-1 to TRBJ1-2; 7 bases match TRBD1. V lost 4 bases and J lost 8; bases outside the gene matches: 2. Germline assignment: CDR1 SGHRS and CDR2 YFSETQ. This CDR3 has 11 amino acids. Written as DNA, the CDR3 is TGCGCCAGCAGCCAGGGGGGAGGCTACACCTTC. It encodes CASSQGGGYTF.

In its sample, this clonotype was seen many times. Written as DNA, the CDR3 is TGCAGTGCTCGTCCCGGAGGGAACACTGAAGCTTTCTTT. Protein: CSARPGGNTEAFF. The chain employs TRBV20-1 and TRBJ1-1; D call uncertain. Trimming pared 5 bases from V and 1 base from J, leaving 11 bases between. Per germline, CDR1 DFQATT and CDR2 SNEGSKA (reference sequence). The length of the CDR3 is 13 residues.

Ten or more counts support this clonotype. V usage is TRBV5-1 and J usage is TRBJ2-1; TRBD2 matches 14 bases. Looked up from germline, CDR1 is SGHRS and CDR2 is YFSETQ. This CDR3 is built from 16 residues. V gave up 1 base and J gave up 7 bases; unmatched junction bases: 4. DNA of the CDR3: TGCGCCAGCAGCTTGCTGGGACTAGCGGGGGCGAATGAGCAGTTCTTC. Amino acid sequence: CASSLLGLAGANEQFF.

The rearrangement joins TRBV20-1 to TRBJ2-3; TRBD1 might be the D (5 bases). The CDR3 runs 11 residues. CDR1 DFQATT and CDR2 SNEGSKA come from the germline V gene (reference sequence). V dropped 5 bases and J dropped 6 bases, with 9 bases sitting between them. This CDR3 is CSAPRADTQYF. DNA of the CDR3: TGCAGTGCTCCCAGGGCCGATACGCAGTATTTT.

There are many counts of this clonotype. The rearrangement joins TRBV7-2 to TRBJ1-3, with 8 bases matching TRBD1. Germline V CDR1 and CDR2: SGHTA, FQGNSA. The CDR3 runs 17 residues. Trimming removed 3 bases from V and 1 base from J; junction bases left unmatched: 8. CDR3 coding DNA: TGTGCCAGCAGCTTCGTGCAGGGGGCTAGATCTGGAAACACCATATATTTT. The encoded protein is CASSFVQGARSGNTIYF.

This clonotype was observed at least ten times. The V and J genes are TRBV24-1 and TRBJ2-3; D ambiguous. V lost 5 bases, J lost 10 bases, and 12 bases lay in between. Germline V gene sequence: CDR1 KGHDR, CDR2 SFDVKD. This CDR3 region has 12 residues. Here the CDR3 DNA reads TGTGCCACCAGTGGCACCACCGAGGCGCAGTATTTT. It specifies CATSGTTEAQYF.

This clonotype was recorded at least ten times. This chain connects TRBV20-1 to TRBJ2-1; 8 nucleotides align to TRBD2. The CDR3 has 14 amino acids. Germline trimming cut 2 bases from V and 8 bases from J; bases unmatched to any gene: 8. Germline CDR1 and CDR2: DFQATT and SNEGSKA (reference sequence). Here the CDR3 reads CSARISGTLDEQFF. The CDR3 DNA follows: TGCAGTGCTAGAATTAGCGGGACATTGGATGAGCAGTTCTTC.

This clonotype was seen ten or more times. The chain combines TRBV3-1 with TRBJ2-1, with 9 positions matching TRBD2. V trimming: 2 bases; J trimming: 3 bases; junction bases outside the gene matches: 5. This CDR3 is 16 amino acids long. CDR1 and CDR2 from the germline V gene are LGHDT and YNNKEL (reference sequence). This CDR3 reads CASSQPRLAVYNEQFF. The CDR3 nucleotides read TGTGCCAGCAGCCAACCCCGACTAGCGGTCTACAATGAGCAGTTCTTC.

The rearrangement joins TRBV7-9 to TRBJ2-3; 15 nucleotides match TRBD2. Germline V gene data show CDR1 as SEHNR and CDR2 as FQNEAQ (reference sequence). The J segment lost 4 bases and the V segment lost 5 bases, leaving 4 bases of the junction unmatched. The CDR3 has 16 amino acids. As DNA, the CDR3 is TGTGCCAGCAGCGCTGGACTAGCGGGAGGGCCAGATACGCAGTATTTT. Translated, it gives CASSAGLAGGPDTQYF.

The table lists this clonotype with many counts. The chain links TRBV12-3 or TRBV12-4 to TRBJ2-3; TRBD1 aligns across 8 bases. V shed 5 bases and J 2 bases; nucleotides not matched to a gene: 12. This CDR3 region has 17 residues. The CDR3 loop is CASSPFSDRGPTDTQYF. The CDR3 DNA is TGTGCCAGCAGTCCCTTTTCCGACAGGGGCCCCACAGATACGCAGTATTTT.

This clonotype was detected many times. The chain is built from TRBV20-1 and TRBJ1-1; 7 bases map to TRBD1. The length of the CDR3 is 13 residues. J lost 5 bases, V lost 5 bases, and 8 bases had no gene match. From germline, CDR1 is DFQATT and CDR2 SNEGSKA (reference sequence). The CDR3 here is CSAAGGVGTEAFF. The CDR3 DNA reads as TGCAGTGCTGCAGGGGGAGTAGGGACTGAAGCTTTCTTT.

The rearrangement links TRBV20-1 to TRBJ2-4; maybe TRBD2 (5 bases). Germline V gene sequence: CDR1 DFQATT, CDR2 SNEGSKA (reference sequence). The CDR3 spans 15 residues. Trimming removed 1 base from V and 0 bases from J, with 10 bases in between. This chain's CDR3 is CSARGPGVAKNIQYF. CDR3 coding DNA: TGCAGTGCTAGAGGTCCCGGGGTAGCCAAAAACATTCAGTACTTC.